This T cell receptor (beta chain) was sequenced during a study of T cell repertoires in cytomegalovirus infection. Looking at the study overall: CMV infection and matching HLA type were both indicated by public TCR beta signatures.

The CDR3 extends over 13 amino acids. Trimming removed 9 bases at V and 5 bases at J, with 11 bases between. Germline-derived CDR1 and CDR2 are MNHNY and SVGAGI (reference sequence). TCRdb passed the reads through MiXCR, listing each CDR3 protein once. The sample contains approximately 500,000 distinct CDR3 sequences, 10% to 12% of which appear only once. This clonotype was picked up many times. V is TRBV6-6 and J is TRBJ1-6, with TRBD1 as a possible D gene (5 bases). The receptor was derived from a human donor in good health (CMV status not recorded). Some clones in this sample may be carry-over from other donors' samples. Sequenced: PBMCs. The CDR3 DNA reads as TGTGCCAGTGTGGGACTAAATAATTCACCCCTCCACTTT. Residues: CASVGLNNSPLHF.